The 29 T cell receptor beta chains below all came from one sample that was sequenced in a study of Graves' ophthalmopathy and Graves' hyperthyroidism. Amplification of TCR beta CDR3 regions used RNA transcripts. The workflow started with a first-round RT-PCR run with HTBI primers and then moved on to a second-round multiplex PCR. MiXCR, applied by TCRdb to the multiplex PCR reads, yields one record per CDR3 protein. The repertoire holds approximately 540,000 distinct CDR3 sequences, with about 40% as singletons. What was sequenced was peripheral blood or thyroid tissue (not recorded which). These receptors all stem from an adult man with Graves' hyperthyroidism.

This clonotype is a singleton in its sample. One base away lies a much larger clone, so this may be a sequencing read error. The CDR3 ends on some other residue instead of the conserved phenylalanine or tryptophan, so this is likely a read error. The chain combines TRBV6-5 with TRBJ1-1, with TRBD1 identical over 12 bases. This CDR3 contains 15 residues. CDR1 and CDR2 from the germline V gene are MNHEY and SVGAGI. J gave up 3 bases and V 4 bases, and 3 bases lay outside the gene matches. CDR3 amino acids: CASSWGQGADTEAFY. Here the CDR3 DNA reads TGTGCCAGCAGTTGGGGACAGGGGGCAGACACTGAAGCTTTCTAT.

J is TRBJ1-3 and V is TRBV10-3; D may be TRBD1 (6 bases). Trimming stripped 2 bases from V and 8 bases from J, with 19 bases between. Germline loops: CDR1 ENHRY, CDR2 SYGVKD. The CDR3 is 16 residues long. The DNA of the CDR3 is TGTGCCATCAGTGAGGGACAGTCGAAGCATGGCTACACCATATATTTT. The encoded protein is CAISEGQSKHGYTIYF.

In its sample, this clonotype was seen many times. The CDR3 here is CASSLGPVIDEKLFF. For the CDR3, the DNA is TGTGCCAGCAGCTTGGGGCCAGTGATAGATGAAAAACTGTTTTTT. The chain recombines TRBV5-8 with TRBJ1-4; no clear D. The CDR3 extends over 15 amino acids. V was trimmed by 0 bases and J by 6 bases, leaving 12 bases between them. Germline V CDR1 and CDR2: SGHTS, YDEGEE.

In the case of this clonotype: The conserved final phenylalanine or tryptophan is absent from the CDR3, which likely points to a read error. No DNA is shown, since the ends of the CDR3 on it are uncertain; the CDR3 is the one TCRdb lists. This sequence joins TRBV10-3 and TRBJ1-5; the table calls TRBD1, which could not be checked here. The CDR3 has 8 residues if both end residues are counted. CDR1 and CDR2 from the germline V gene are ENHRY and SYGVKD. The chain's CDR3 is CAIRAAGQ.

For this clonotype: A read error may explain this, as a much larger clone is one base away. This chain links TRBV29-1 with TRBJ1-3; TRBD1 might be the D (5 bases). This CDR3 is 11 amino acids long. Trimming took 8 bases from V and 7 from J, leaving 12 bases between them. Germline-derived CDR1 and CDR2 are SQVTM and ANQGSEA. CDR3 bases: TGCAGCCTCCGGGACGGCAACACCATATATTTT. Encoded protein: CSLRDGNTIYF.

CDR3 sequence (DNA): TGCGCCAGCAGCCATGGACCGGGACGGGCTGAGCAGTACTTC. Amino acids: CASSHGPGRAEQYF. The gene calls are TRBV4-1 and TRBJ2-7; possibly TRBD1 or TRBD2 for D (5 bases each). The CDR3 is 14 residues long. Germline lookup yields CDR1 MGHRA and CDR2 YSYEKL. The V and J ends lost 3 bases and 7 bases respectively, with 16 bases between them.

The sample holds a few counts of this clonotype. V usage is TRBV7-9 and J usage is TRBJ2-2, with D perhaps matching TRBD2 (6 bases). Trimming cost V 11 bases and J 0 bases, with 16 bases left between them. The CDR3 length is 15 residues. CDR1 is SEHNR and CDR2 is FQNEAQ in the germline V gene (reference sequence). The CDR3 reads CAGLTSRTNTGELFF. In DNA, the CDR3 is TGTGCCGGCCTAACTAGCAGGACGAACACCGGGGAGCTGTTTTTT.

A few counts support this clonotype. The chain employs TRBV19 and TRBJ2-2; TRBD2 matches 7 bases. From germline, CDR1 is LNHDA and CDR2 SQIVND (reference sequence). This CDR3 spans 15 amino acids. With 3 bases clipped from V and 6 bases from J, the junction kept 7 bases outside the gene matches. The CDR3: CASSIAGRVPGELFF. The CDR3 bases are TGTGCCAGTAGTATCGCAGGGAGGGTACCCGGGGAGCTGTTTTTT.

This clonotype was observed a handful of times. The chain carries TRBV10-3 and TRBJ2-3; D is unclear. V lost 2 bases, J lost 0 bases, and 6 bases lay in between. This CDR3 spans 14 amino acids. The germline V gene encodes CDR1 ENHRY and CDR2 SYGVKD. The CDR3: CAISERDSTDTQYF. In nucleotides, the CDR3 is TGTGCCATCAGTGAGAGAGATAGCACAGATACGCAGTATTTT.

As to this clonotype: This may come from a read error, since a much larger clone is one base off. This rearrangement joins TRBV20-1 to TRBJ2-7; D is uncertain. CDR1 is DFQATT, CDR2 SNEGSKA, per germline (reference sequence). The germline V and J ends were trimmed by 5 bases and 0 bases, with 11 bases remaining between them. This CDR3 comprises 13 residues. The CDR3 here is CSAGLQNSYEQYF. As DNA, the CDR3 is TGCAGTGCTGGTCTTCAAAACTCCTACGAGCAGTACTTC.

Notes on this clonotype: This may be a read error: a much more frequent sequence differs by one nucleotide. V and J are TRBV7-2 and TRBJ1-5, with D perhaps TRBD1 (6 bases). Germline-derived CDR1 and CDR2 are SGHTA and FQGNSA. Between the trimmed V and J ends, which lost 4 bases and 5 bases, there was a span of 12 bases. This CDR3 contains 14 residues. CDR3 DNA: TGTGCCAGCAGCTCGGGGGACAACTATCAGCCCCAGCATTTT. Its translation: CASSSGDNYQPQHF.

This clonotype was observed a few times. V and J are TRBV13 and TRBJ2-7, with TRBD2 identical over 7 bases. Trimming cost V 0 bases and J 0 bases; bases outside gene matches: 5. Germline CDR1 PRHDT, CDR2 FYEKMQ (reference sequence). The CDR3 spans 16 residues. CDR3 bases: TGTGCCAGCAGCTTAGGCCCTAGCGGACGCTCCTACGAGCAGTACTTC. Protein: CASSLGPSGRSYEQYF.

This clonotype occurred many times. The gene calls are TRBV3-1 and TRBJ1-5, with TRBD1 as a possible D gene (5 bases). The V end lost 3 bases, the J end lost 5 bases, and 11 bases lay between the germline ends. This CDR3 is 14 amino acids long. Germline V gene lookup returns CDR1 LGHDT and CDR2 YNNKEL (reference sequence). The CDR3 DNA follows: TGTGCCAGCAGCCAGGTAGGGGAAGATCAGCCCCAGCATTTT. Residues: CASSQVGEDQPQHF.

This clonotype was seen ten or more times. The chain has TRBV7-8 and TRBJ1-1; 7 nucleotides match TRBD1. The CDR3 has 16 amino acids. Germline-derived CDR1 and CDR2 are SGHVS and FQNEAQ. J lost 0 bases, V lost 1 base, and 5 bases had no gene match. The DNA of the CDR3 is TGTGCCAGCAGCTTAGACCACAGGGGCATGAACACTGAAGCTTTCTTT. It specifies CASSLDHRGMNTEAFF. Complete variable domain (other parts from reference TRBV7-8 and TRBJ1-1): GAGVSQSPRYKVAKRGQDVALRCDPISGHVSLFWYQQALGQGPEFLTYFQNEAQLDKSGLPSDRFFAERPEGSVSTLKIQRTQQEDSAVYLCASSLDHRGMNTEAFFGQGTRLTVV.

In this sample, this clonotype turned up many times. The chain combines TRBV29-1 with TRBJ1-1; maybe TRBD1 (6 bases). V gave up 4 bases and J gave up 4 bases, with 13 bases separating them. Germline CDR1 is SQVTM and CDR2 is ANQGSEA. This CDR3 contains 13 residues. The CDR3 nucleotides are TGCAGCGTTGTGGGGGGGGCAAGCACTGAAGCTTTCTTT. It yields the protein CSVVGGASTEAFF.

The chain joins TRBV4-1 to TRBJ2-7; tentative D call: TRBD2 (6 bases). The germline V gene has CDR1 MGHRA and CDR2 YSYEKL. V dropped 6 bases and J dropped 5 bases, with 17 bases sitting between them. The CDR3 is made up of 14 amino acids. The CDR3 reads CASREREFLNEQYF. CDR3 in DNA: TGCGCCAGCAGGGAACGGGAGTTTCTCAACGAGCAGTACTTC.

This clonotype was seen at least ten times. This rearrangement joins TRBV12-3 or TRBV12-4 to TRBJ1-1; D is possibly TRBD1 (5 bases). The V end lost 6 bases, the J end lost 2 bases, and 10 bases lay between the germline ends. The CDR3 consists of 13 residues. This CDR3 is CASRRGVNTEAFF. CDR3 nucleotides: TGTGCCAGCAGAAGAGGGGTAAACACTGAAGCTTTCTTT.

This clonotype was seen a handful of times. The V call is TRBV7-9, the J call TRBJ2-3; 8 nucleotides agree with TRBD2. This CDR3 has 15 residues. Germline-derived CDR1 and CDR2 are SEHNR and FQNEAQ (reference sequence). The V segment lost 1 base and the J segment 3 bases; nucleotides outside the gene matches: 3. The CDR3 DNA reads as TGTGCCAGCAGCTTAGGCGCTAGCGGGACAGATACGCAGTATTTT. Its translation: CASSLGASGTDTQYF.

Turning to this clonotype: This clone may be a read error of a much larger clone one base away. The chain joins TRBV12-3 or TRBV12-4 to TRBJ1-5, with D hard to call. The V end was cut by 1 base, the J end by 5 bases, with 12 bases between. The CDR3 runs 15 residues. The CDR3 is CASSLGSGYDQPQHF. CDR3 bases: TGTGCCAGCAGTTTAGGTTCGGGGTACGATCAGCCCCAGCATTTT.

This chain connects TRBV2 to TRBJ1-4; 10 bases align to TRBD1. The ends lost 7 bases at V and 6 bases at J; junction bases unmatched: 5. The CDR3 is 14 amino acids. Germline V gives CDR1 SNHLY, CDR2 FYNNEI. The CDR3 region is CASTTGTGDEKLFF. The CDR3 DNA follows: TGTGCCAGCACCACCGGGACAGGGGATGAAAAACTGTTTTTT.

There are a few counts of this clonotype. The chain is built from TRBV19 and TRBJ2-2, with D perhaps TRBD1 (6 bases). There are 16 residues in the CDR3. Per germline, CDR1 LNHDA and CDR2 SQIVND (reference sequence). V was pared by 4 bases and J by 5 bases, with 17 bases between. The DNA for the CDR3 is TGTGCCAGTAGTACCGTGACAGGATTCCGTACCGGGGAGCTGTTTTTT. This translates into CASSTVTGFRTGELFF.

V usage is TRBV27 and J usage is TRBJ2-2; D is unclear. This CDR3 region has 16 residues. The V end lost 5 bases, the J end lost 0 bases, and 13 bases lay between the germline ends. Germline CDR1 reads MNHEY; CDR2 reads SMNVEV (reference sequence). Written as DNA, the CDR3 is TGTGCCAGCAGTCTTGGCGGAGCCTCGAACACCGGGGAGCTGTTTTTT. Its translation: CASSLGGASNTGELFF.

This clonotype was picked up a small number of times. The CDR3 nucleotides are TGTGCCAGCAGTGGAGGGGGGCAGCCCCAGCATTTT. Its translation is CASSGGGQPQHF. This chain joins TRBV12-3 or TRBV12-4 and TRBJ1-5; possibly TRBD1 for D (6 bases). The CDR3 is 12 residues long. V gave up 5 bases and J gave up 7 bases, with 9 bases separating them.

At least ten counts were recorded for this clonotype. This chain uses TRBV5-5 with TRBJ1-3; D might be TRBD1 (6 bases). The CDR3 covers 15 residues. V gave up 5 bases and J gave up 1 base, with 13 bases separating them. CDR1 SGHKS and CDR2 YYEKEE come from the germline V gene (reference sequence). The CDR3 nucleotides are TGTGCCAGCAGGAGACAGGTACTATCTGGAAACACCATATATTTT. Translating it yields CASRRQVLSGNTIYF.

The V call is TRBV7-9, the J call TRBJ1-5; D is unresolved. The CDR3 is 12 residues long. The germline V gene has CDR1 SEHNR and CDR2 FQNEAQ (reference sequence). Trimming shortened V by 3 bases and J by 9 bases, and 9 bases separated the two germline ends. The CDR3 is CASSFSDRPQHF. CDR3 bases: TGTGCCAGCAGCTTCAGCGATCGGCCCCAGCATTTT.

The chain employs TRBV6-6 and TRBJ2-7, with a weak D call TRBD2 (6 bases). CDR3 length: 15 residues. CDR1 MNHNY and CDR2 SVGAGI come from the germline V gene (reference sequence). Trimming removed 7 bases from V and 4 bases from J, with 20 bases in between. CDR3 residues: CASTSTAGSSYEQYF. The CDR3 bases are TGTGCCAGCACCTCTACGGCGGGATCGTCATACGAGCAGTACTTC.

About this clonotype: The missing conserved phenylalanine or tryptophan at the end of this CDR3 makes a read error likely. No DNA is shown, since the ends of the CDR3 on it are uncertain; the CDR3 is the one TCRdb lists. The chain links TRBV7-2 to TRBJ2-5. The CDR3 sequence runs 10 residues, both termini included. The germline V gene encodes CDR1 SGHTA and CDR2 FQGNSA. The CDR3 region is CASSLGIQGY.

This clonotype was found many times. This chain joins TRBV20-1 and TRBJ2-5; the D gene could be TRBD1 or TRBD2 (5 bases each). Trimming pared 5 bases from V and 2 bases from J, leaving 15 bases between. The germline CDR1 and CDR2 sequences are DFQATT and SNEGSKA (reference sequence). The length of the CDR3 is 14 residues. The CDR3 sequence is CSAENRDGQETQYF. The CDR3 region has the DNA TGCAGTGCTGAGAACCGGGACGGTCAAGAGACCCAGTACTTC.

Points on this clonotype: At one boundary the junction diverges from the germline segment, which might be a read error. The chain uses TRBV10-3 and TRBJ1-5, with D uncertain. The CDR3 has 17 amino acids. Germline V CDR1 and CDR2: ENHRY, SYGVKD. The CDR3 here is CASSERASRYSNQPQHF. CDR3 nucleotides: TGTGCCAGCAGTGAAAGGGCCAGCCGATATAGCAATCAGCCCCAGCATTTT.